The 20 T cell receptor beta chains given below trace back to one sample, sequenced in a study of blood T cells in healthy people across ages. With a J-beta primer mix and a sample-barcoded 5' primer, a second PCR ran about 7 to 12 cycles. TCRdb re-called the 5' RACE reads with MiXCR, one entry per CDR3 protein. The sample lists approximately 730,000 distinct CDR3 sequences; about 42% were seen once. The sequenced sample consisted of blood. These receptors all come from a woman in her sixties in good health.

This clonotype was detected a few times. The J gene is TRBJ2-7, the V gene TRBV29-1; D gene uncertain. V was cut by 7 bases and J by 0 bases, with 10 bases left in between. This CDR3 spans 12 amino acids. Per the germline V gene, CDR1 is SQVTM and CDR2 is ANQGSEA. The CDR3 DNA is TGCAGCGCTCAACAGAGCTCCTACGAGCAGTACTTC. It is translated as CSAQQSSYEQYF.

This clonotype turned up a few times. The V gene is TRBV9, the J gene TRBJ1-1; maybe TRBD1 (5 bases). Per germline, CDR1 SGDLS and CDR2 YYNGEE. Deletions cut 2 bases from V and 1 base from J, with 9 bases between. The CDR3 has 14 residues. The CDR3 spells CASSVVGENTEAFF. CDR3 DNA sequence: TGTGCCAGCAGCGTGGTGGGGGAGAACACTGAAGCTTTCTTT.

The chain combines TRBV18 with TRBJ1-2; TRBD1 is a possible D gene (5 bases). The CDR3 covers 14 residues. Germline loops: CDR1 KGHSH, CDR2 LQKENI. V shed 2 bases and J shed 3 bases, with 10 bases lying between them. CDR3 sequence (DNA): TGTGCCAGCTCACCAACAGACAGCTACTATGGCTACACCTTC. Translating gives CASSPTDSYYGYTF.

The gene calls are TRBV6-5 and TRBJ2-7, with TRBD1 identical over 7 bases. The germline CDR1 and CDR2 sequences are MNHEY and SVGAGI. The CDR3 contains 15 residues. J gave up 0 bases and V 6 bases, and 8 bases lay outside the gene matches. CDR3 in DNA: TGTGCCAGCAGGAGAGACAGGGAGTACTCCTACGAGCAGTACTTC. This encodes CASRRDREYSYEQYF.

There are a few counts of this clonotype. The chain carries TRBV7-2 and TRBJ2-3; the match to TRBD2 covers 8 bases. The CDR3 runs 15 residues. Germline V CDR1 and CDR2: SGHTA, FQGNSA. V dropped 5 bases and J dropped 2; count of bases not matched to a gene: 6. The CDR3 coding sequence is TGTGCCAGCAGCGCCCGTAGCGGGGTCACAGATACGCAGTATTTT. Its translation is CASSARSGVTDTQYF.

This sequence joins TRBV27 and TRBJ1-2, with a tentative D call TRBD1 (6 bases). Trimming pared 6 bases from V and 4 bases from J, leaving 21 bases between. Per the germline V gene, CDR1 is MNHEY and CDR2 is SMNVEV (reference sequence). The CDR3 is made up of 16 amino acids. CDR3 nucleotides: TGTGCCAGCAGCGACCTAGGGGGGAGGGCAGTCTATGGCTACACCTTC. Protein: CASSDLGGRAVYGYTF.

This clonotype has just one count. The V gene is TRBV3-1, the J gene TRBJ2-1; TRBD2 matches 10 bases. Germline CDR1 LGHDT, CDR2 YNNKEL (reference sequence). CDR3 length: 15 residues. V shed 4 bases, J shed 6 bases, and the junction held 6 bases outside the gene matches. CDR3 DNA sequence: TGTGCCAGCAGCCTAGGACTAGCGGTTGCCAATGAGCAGTTCTTC. It translates to CASSLGLAVANEQFF.

The chain couples TRBV4-2 to TRBJ2-3, with 8 bases identical to TRBD2. The CDR3 has 15 amino acids. V was clipped by 1 base and J by 3 bases; unmatched bases: 3. Germline V gives CDR1 LGHNA, CDR2 YNFKEQ. This chain's CDR3 is CASSQVGGRTDTQYF. The CDR3 nucleotides read TGTGCCAGCAGCCAAGTGGGCGGGAGGACAGATACGCAGTATTTT.

A few counts support this clonotype. The rearrangement links TRBV7-2 to TRBJ2-1; D not resolved. Trimming pared 1 base from V and 8 bases from J, leaving 6 bases between. The CDR3 runs 12 residues. Germline V CDR1 and CDR2: SGHTA, FQGNSA. The CDR3 reads CASSLGSHEQFF. Here the CDR3 DNA reads TGTGCCAGCAGCTTAGGGTCCCATGAGCAGTTCTTC.

The rearrangement links TRBV7-2 to TRBJ2-3; 8 bases agree with TRBD2. There are 17 residues in the CDR3. J was trimmed by 2 bases and V by 4 bases; bases with no gene match: 11. CDR1 and CDR2 from the germline V gene are SGHTA and FQGNSA. CDR3 sequence reads: CASSSFGTRFSTDTQYF. The CDR3 DNA follows: TGTGCCAGCAGCTCTTTCGGGACTAGATTTTCCACAGATACGCAGTATTTT.

Here the CDR3 reads CASREGPSKNIQYF. The DNA for the CDR3 is TGTGCCAGCCGCGAGGGACCGAGCAAAAACATTCAGTACTTC. This chain connects TRBV9 to TRBJ2-4; the D gene could be TRBD1 or TRBD2 (5 bases each). CDR1 and CDR2 from the germline V gene are SGDLS and YYNGEE. V shed 7 bases and J shed 3 bases, with 14 bases lying between them. The CDR3 totals 14 residues.

This sequence joins TRBV12-3 or TRBV12-4 and TRBJ2-5, with D unresolved. Trimming removed 1 base from V and 2 bases from J, with 11 bases in between. The CDR3 spans 15 residues. The CDR3 coding sequence is TGTGCCAGCAGTTTAGTCCAGGCTGTACAAGAGACCCAGTACTTC. Encoded protein: CASSLVQAVQETQYF.

The chain has TRBV20-1 and TRBJ2-3; D may correspond to TRBD1 or TRBD2 (6 bases each). CDR3 length equals 16 residues. V was trimmed by 8 bases and J by 4 bases, leaving 25 bases between them. Per germline, CDR1 DFQATT and CDR2 SNEGSKA (reference sequence). CDR3 sequence (DNA): TGCAGTACCCCGACAGGAGGGGCGCTGGTTTCAGATACGCAGTATTTT. Amino acid sequence: CSTPTGGALVSDTQYF.

Worth noting for this clonotype: The CDR3 does not end in the conserved phenylalanine or tryptophan, so this is likely a read error. The limits of the CDR3 on the DNA are not certain, so only TCRdb's listed CDR3 is given. This sequence joins TRBV29-1 and TRBJ2-5; the table assigns TRBD2, which was not confirmed against the DNA. CDR1 and CDR2 from the germline V gene are SQVTM and ANQGSEA. The length of the CDR3 is 14 amino acids, counting both ends. The CDR3 loop reads CSVGEGTVGYTFGS.

V and J are TRBV5-1 and TRBJ2-4; no clear D gene. The end of the DNA aligns better with TRBJ2-7, so the J call may be wrong. The germline V gene encodes CDR1 SGHRS and CDR2 YFSETQ. The CDR3 runs 13 residues. The CDR3, as DNA: TGCGCCAGCAGCTTGATCTGGGGTGGCGAGCAGTACTTC. Encoded protein: CASSLIWGGEQYF.

This clonotype was seen only a few times. CDR3 in amino acids: CASVTLRGWTYEQYF. CDR3 in DNA: TGTGCCAGCGTTACTCTCAGGGGATGGACCTACGAGCAGTACTTC. The chain couples TRBV2 to TRBJ2-7, with D tentatively TRBD1 (6 bases). The length of the CDR3 is 15 residues. The V end lost 8 bases, the J end lost 2 bases, and 19 bases lay between the germline ends. Per the germline V gene, CDR1 is SNHLY and CDR2 is FYNNEI. Combining the CDR3 with reference TRBV2 and TRBJ2-7 gives the whole variable domain EPEVTQTPSHQVTQMGQEVILRCVPISNHLYFYWYRQILGQKVEFLVSFYNNEISEKSEIFDDQFSVERPDGSNFTLKIRSTKLEDSAMYFCASVTLRGWTYEQYFGPGTRLTVT.

The chain combines TRBV18 with TRBJ2-5, with a weak D call TRBD2 (6 bases). Germline CDR1 is KGHSH and CDR2 is LQKENI. The ends were cut back, 3 bases at V and 3 bases at J, with 14 bases in the middle. The CDR3 has 15 amino acids. This chain's CDR3 is CASSPAGQPKETQYF. The DNA for the CDR3 is TGTGCCAGCTCACCCGCGGGGCAGCCAAAAGAGACCCAGTACTTC.

A few counts support this clonotype. The chain employs TRBV27 and TRBJ2-1, with a tentative D call TRBD2 (6 bases). Trimming shortened V by 5 bases and J by 0 bases, and 23 bases separated the two germline ends. CDR3 length equals 19 residues. Germline V gene lookup returns CDR1 MNHEY and CDR2 SMNVEV (reference sequence). CDR3 sequence (DNA): TGTGCCAGCAGTCCTAGACTAGTTAGCAATCGTGGCTCCTACAATGAGCAGTTCTTC. It specifies CASSPRLVSNRGSYNEQFF.

This clonotype was seen more than once but under ten times. CDR3 in amino acids: CASSQSIAEQYF. DNA for the CDR3: TGTGCCAGCAGCCAATCCATCGCCGAGCAGTACTTC. This rearrangement joins TRBV14 to TRBJ2-7; no firm D call. The germline V gene encodes CDR1 SGHDN and CDR2 FVKESK. This CDR3 is built from 12 residues. V was trimmed by 2 bases and J by 6 bases, leaving 8 bases between them.

This chain uses TRBV2 with TRBJ1-1, with D possibly being TRBD1 (5 bases). From germline, CDR1 is SNHLY and CDR2 FYNNEI. This CDR3 spans 11 amino acids. This chain's CDR3 is CVGGTNTEAFF. The CDR3 DNA reads TGTGTCGGGGGGACGAACACTGAAGCTTTCTTT.